The following is a TCR beta chain sequence with its context. Its antigen is still unknown. The CDR3 starts with the cysteine, ends with the phenylalanine, and has 12 residues. There is no recorded DNA. From the germline V gene (reference sequence), CDR1 is DFQATT and CDR2 is SNEGSKA. From each donor, a 2.5 ml peripheral blood sample was drawn into PAXgene tubes and stored at -80 degrees C. Without any T cell sorting, total RNA was extracted from whole blood using the PAXgene blood miRNA kit on an automated QIAcube. Deep TCRalpha and TCRbeta repertoire profiling with unique molecular barcoding was performed on peripheral blood of monozygotic twin pairs concordant or discordant for inflammatory bowel disease. Smoking habits were recorded for all twin pairs, and each individual was classified as a current, former or never smoker. This sample stems from a study of monozygotic twins with inflammatory bowel disease (dated by TCRdb to between 2018 and 2021). About the investigation overall: A total of roughly 28 monozygotic twin pairs were included in the full study, comprising nine German pairs (four IBD-concordant, five IBD-discordant) and 19 IBD-discordant Danish pairs. The search for disease-associated traits relied mainly on comparing, within discordant pairs, IBD patients with their genetically identical healthy co-twins. Each individual had, on average, about 151 000 unique TCRalpha sequences and 181 000 unique TCRbeta sequences available for analysis. Overall study outcomes, separate from this receptor: Because patients were on differing immunosuppressive treatments, the repertoires may have picked up extra background noise and inter-individual variability. The results gave no support for a single strong signal or clonotype linked to IBD. A decrease in TCRbeta repertoire diversity, as measured by inverse Simpson index, was observed in IBD patients compared with their healthy co-twins. Fewer clonotypes were shared with other individuals by IBD patients than by healthy twins, most markedly in patients showing signs of disease activity. The analysis was unable to tell apart different T cell subtypes. Repertoire similarity did not differ between concordant and discordant twins, which could be due to limited statistical power.

Library preparation used 5' RACE. Each TCR library was prepared from around 3.5 ug of total RNA. For each sample, cDNA was synthesized in eight separate reactions using SMARTScribe reverse transcriptase. During cDNA synthesis, unique molecular identifiers containing a 6-nucleotide sample barcode were introduced by template switching. TCRalpha and TCRbeta cDNA was amplified by two nested PCRs of 16 and 9 cycles, with bead purification after each PCR. Before amplification, cDNA was treated with uracil DNA-glycosylase and purified using the QIAquick PCR purification kit. The second PCR added Illumina TruSeq-compatible adapters along with sample-specific barcodes. TapeStation and Qubit were used to check library quality and concentration, and 5 ng of each library was pooled. Pooled libraries were sequenced on an Illumina HiSeq2500 single-index Rapid Run with 2 x 100 bp reads and custom sequencing primers. The authors' pipeline ran thus. MiGEC version 1.2.6 was used for UMI-based consensus assembly to correct PCR and sequencing errors. MiXCR version 2.1.1 was used for V(D)J alignment, clonotype assembly and CDR3 extraction. Normalisation of gene usage, clonotype sharing and MAIT/NKT TCR abundance was achieved by analysing the top 1000, 10 000 and 20 000 clonotypes per sample. Diversity was computed as the inverse Simpson index with the vegan R package after downsampling to 27 000 UMIs. Paired Mann-Whitney U tests on discordant twin pairs were used, with Benjamini-Hochberg multiple-testing correction. Once TCRdb had reprocessed the reads, it stored one entry per CDR3 protein sequence and supplied no DNA. The V and J calls, along with clone size, are taken from TCRdb and not from the paper's own processing. The sample's clone listing holds just under 45,000 distinct CDR3 sequences. 5% to 6% of the sample rests with the top ten.

Recombination linked TRBV20-1 to TRBJ1-5. This clonotype was sampled from a human donor with ulcerative colitis or Crohn's disease, or a healthy co-twin of an affected twin (not recorded which). The sample consisted of blood. The CDR3 region reads CSVRISNQPQHF.